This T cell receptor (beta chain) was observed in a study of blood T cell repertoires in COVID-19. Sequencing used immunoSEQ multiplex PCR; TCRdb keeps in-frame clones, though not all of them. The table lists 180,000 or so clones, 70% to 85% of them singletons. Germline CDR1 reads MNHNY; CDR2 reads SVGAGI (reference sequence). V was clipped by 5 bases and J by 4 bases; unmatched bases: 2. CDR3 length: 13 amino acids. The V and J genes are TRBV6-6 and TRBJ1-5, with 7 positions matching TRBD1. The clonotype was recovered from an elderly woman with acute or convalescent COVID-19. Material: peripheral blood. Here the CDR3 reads CASSLTGNQPQHF. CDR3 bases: TGTGCCAGCAGTCTGACAGGGAATCAGCCCCAGCATTTT.